Sequencing of this T cell receptor beta chain was carried out in a study of blood T cell repertoires in COVID-19. The protocol was immunoSEQ multiplex PCR, while the TCRdb copy is restricted to in-frame clones and leaves out a portion. Among more than 250,000 clones listed, about 86% were seen once. Sequences were obtained from peripheral blood. This TCR derives from a woman in her 30s who had recovered from COVID-19.

CDR3 nucleotide sequence: TGTGCCAGCAGTGAGGAACAGACTAATGAAAAACTGTTTTTT. Its protein product is CASSEEQTNEKLFF. The chain recombines TRBV2 with TRBJ1-4, with D unclear. V lost 3 bases to trimming and J lost 2 bases, with 7 bases between them. The CDR3 consists of 14 residues. CDR1 SNHLY and CDR2 FYNNEI come from the germline V gene.